Below are 25 T cell receptor beta chains sequenced from a single sample in a study of blood T cell repertoires in COVID-19. Sequencing was performed with immunoSEQ multiplex PCR; in TCRdb, only in-frame clones are kept and a portion is missing. The sample gives about 78,000 clones, about 90% of which show up once; around 0.96% is in the top ten. Specimen: peripheral blood. The receptor set was obtained from a woman aged 45-65 years in a cohort sampled during active COVID-19.

CDR3: CASSLIRYSVAKNIQYF. Here the CDR3 DNA reads TGTGCCAGCAGTTTAATTCGATATAGCGTTGCCAAAAACATTCAGTACTTC. This chain connects TRBV28 to TRBJ2-4; a possible D gene is TRBD2 (5 bases). CDR1 and CDR2 from the germline V gene are MDHEN and SYDVKM. The V gene lost 2 bases and the J gene lost 1 base, with 15 bases spanning the gap. This CDR3 contains 17 residues. The variable domain in full, with the rest retrieved from reference TRBV28 and TRBJ2-4, is DVKVTQSSRYLVKRTGEKVFLECVQDMDHENMFWYRQDPGLGLRLIYFSYDVKMKEKGDIPEGYSVSREKKERFSLILESASTNQTSMYLCASSLIRYSVAKNIQYFGAGTRLSVL.

The genes are TRBV18 and TRBJ1-5; 9 bases are shared with TRBD1. V dropped 6 bases and J dropped 0; count of bases not matched to a gene: 6. The CDR3 runs to 16 residues. Germline CDR1 reads KGHSH; CDR2 reads LQKENI. For the CDR3, the DNA is TGTGCCAGCTCCAGGACAGGGGTTTATAGCAATCAGCCCCAGCATTTT. As protein: CASSRTGVYSNQPQHF.

The V and J genes are TRBV7-8 and TRBJ2-1; 8 bases are a match to TRBD2. Trimming at V came to 1 base and at J to 0 bases, leaving 8 bases not matched to a gene. Germline CDR1 reads SGHVS; CDR2 reads FQNEAQ. This CDR3 has 18 amino acids. CDR3 in DNA: TGTGCCAGCAGCTTAGGTACTAGCGGCCGAAGCTCCTACAATGAGCAGTTCTTC. Translated, it gives CASSLGTSGRSSYNEQFF.

The chain has TRBV7-9 and TRBJ1-1; D uncertain. CDR3 length: 12 amino acids. Trimming left V 5 bases short and J 8 bases short, with 12 bases between. Germline CDR1 reads SEHNR; CDR2 reads FQNEAQ (reference sequence). CDR3 in DNA: TGTGCCAGCAGCCCCCGGGATCTGGAAGCTTTCTTT. Residues: CASSPRDLEAFF.

This clone is a singleton in its sample. The CDR3 loop reads CATSDTGAGGNTIYF. The CDR3 nucleotides read TGTGCCACCAGTGATACAGGGGCAGGTGGAAACACCATATATTTT. The genes are TRBV24-1 and TRBJ1-3; 7 nucleotides line up with TRBD1. The CDR3 is 15 amino acids. CDR1 and CDR2 from the germline V gene are KGHDR and SFDVKD. V was pared by 3 bases and J by 3 bases, with 4 bases of the junction left unmatched.

The chain carries TRBV20-1 and TRBJ1-2; unclear D gene. CDR3 size: 11 residues. Germline V gene data show CDR1 as DFQATT and CDR2 as SNEGSKA (reference sequence). V was pared by 1 base and J by 6 bases, with 6 bases between. The CDR3 loop is CSARVEDGYTF. CDR3 sequence (DNA): TGCAGTGCTAGAGTTGAGGATGGCTACACCTTC.

The rearrangement uses TRBV5-1 and TRBJ2-3, with 14 bases lining up with TRBD2. This CDR3 spans 18 amino acids. J lost 6 bases, V lost 2 bases, and 11 bases had no gene match. Germline CDR1 is SGHRS and CDR2 is YFSETQ. This CDR3 is CASSLSGTSGRFLDTQYF. In nucleotides, the CDR3 is TGCGCCAGCAGCTTATCCGGGACTAGCGGGAGATTCTTGGATACGCAGTATTTT.

This clone was counted once. The V and J genes are TRBV19 and TRBJ1-5, with no clear D. With 6 bases removed from V and 5 bases from J, the gap between germline ends came to 11 bases. The CDR3 consists of 13 residues. Per germline, CDR1 LNHDA and CDR2 SQIVND (reference sequence). CDR3 DNA sequence: TGTGCCAGTAGCGAGTCGTATTATCAGCCCCAGCATTTT. Protein product: CASSESYYQPQHF.

The V and J genes are TRBV28 and TRBJ1-2, with 8 bases identical to TRBD1. The CDR3 extends over 14 amino acids. The J segment lost 4 bases and the V segment lost 10 bases, leaving 11 bases of the junction unmatched. CDR1 MDHEN and CDR2 SYDVKM come from the germline V gene. For the CDR3, the DNA is TGTGCCACCACCAAGGGACAGGTGATCTATGGCTACACCTTC. Encoded protein: CATTKGQVIYGYTF.

CDR3 protein: CASTTGGAGNEKLFF. For the CDR3, the DNA is TGTGCCAGTACTACAGGGGGCGCAGGCAATGAAAAACTGTTTTTT. The rearrangement uses TRBV19 and TRBJ1-4, with 9 bases that match TRBD1. The CDR3 runs to 15 residues. Germline V gene lookup returns CDR1 LNHDA and CDR2 SQIVND (reference sequence). V was pared by 7 bases and J by 5 bases, with 8 bases of the junction left unmatched.

The chain has TRBV27 and TRBJ2-1, with 9 bases matching TRBD2. The junction had 6 bases not matched to a gene; V was cut back by 8 bases and J by 1 base. The CDR3 has 15 amino acids. Germline CDR1 is MNHEY and CDR2 is SMNVEV (reference sequence). The DNA for the CDR3 is TGTGCCAGCGACCCCCTAGCGGGGTCCTACAATGAGCAGTTCTTC. Translation: CASDPLAGSYNEQFF.

Here the CDR3 DNA reads TGTGCCAGTGGAACCGGGACTAGCGGGACCGGGGAGCTGTTTTTT. It codes for CASGTGTSGTGELFF. This chain uses TRBV19 with TRBJ2-2; 12 bases are a match to TRBD2. The CDR3 is 15 amino acids. With V trimmed by 8 bases and J by 5 bases, 6 bases remained unmatched. CDR1 is LNHDA and CDR2 is SQIVND in the germline V gene (reference sequence).

This clone has more than one count but fewer than ten. This chain links TRBV28 with TRBJ2-7, with D possibly matching TRBD2 (6 bases). The germline V gene encodes CDR1 MDHEN and CDR2 SYDVKM. V lost 6 bases and J 2 bases, leaving 14 bases between the germline ends. The CDR3 has 14 amino acids. The CDR3 protein is CASRRRDFTYEQYF. CDR3 coding DNA: TGTGCCAGCAGACGCCGGGACTTCACCTACGAGCAGTACTTC.

This chain uses TRBV9 with TRBJ2-7; 12 bases are a match to TRBD1. The CDR3 contains 16 residues. The trim removed 0 bases at V and 5 bases at J, leaving 6 bases unmatched. Germline CDR1 reads SGDLS; CDR2 reads YYNGEE. DNA for the CDR3: TGTGCCAGCAGCGTAGGAGGGGGACAGGGGGCGCACGAGCAGTACTTC. Amino acids: CASSVGGGQGAHEQYF.

This clone has only a few counts. The chain combines TRBV5-1 with TRBJ2-7, with a possible D match to TRBD1 (5 bases). This CDR3 comprises 15 residues. Trimming removed 4 bases at V and 5 bases at J, with 19 bases between. Germline-derived CDR1 and CDR2 are SGHRS and YFSETQ. The CDR3 sequence is CASSPRALGSDEQYF. CDR3 coding DNA: TGCGCCAGCAGCCCCAGGGCCCTCGGGTCCGACGAGCAGTACTTC.

This clone was counted once. J is TRBJ2-3 and V is TRBV7-2, with TRBD1 matching 12 bases. Germline assignment: CDR1 SGHTA and CDR2 FQGNSA. This CDR3 has 16 amino acids. V shed 4 bases, J shed 7 bases, and the junction held 9 bases outside the gene matches. CDR3 amino acids: CASSSSGTGGAYTQYF. In nucleotides, the CDR3 is TGTGCCAGCAGCTCCTCCGGGACAGGGGGCGCCTATACGCAGTATTTT.

The chain employs TRBV7-8 and TRBJ1-2; D is uncertain. Germline V lookup: CDR1 SGHVS, CDR2 FQNEAQ. The CDR3 extends over 12 amino acids. V was trimmed by 5 bases and J by 7 bases, leaving 11 bases between them. The DNA of the CDR3 is TGTGCCAGCAGCCCGGGTGGGTTTGGCTACACCTTC. This gives the protein CASSPGGFGYTF.

The V and J genes are TRBV21-1 and TRBJ2-5; the D call in the table, TRBD2, was not verified against the DNA. TRBV21-1 is shown as a pseudogene. This CDR3 comprises 14 residues. This CDR3 reads CASSPGGDQETQYF. CDR3 nucleotides: TGTGCCAGCAGTCCCGGAGGGGATCAAGAGACCCAGTACTTC.

The rearrangement uses TRBV9 and TRBJ2-3; 7 bases agree with TRBD2. J lost 1 base, V lost 3 bases, and 11 bases had no gene match. Germline V lookup: CDR1 SGDLS, CDR2 YYNGEE. This CDR3 has 17 amino acids. In DNA, the CDR3 is TGTGCCAGCAGCGGTAGCCCCCCCGGACTAGGCACAGATACGCAGTATTTT. The encoded protein is CASSGSPPGLGTDTQYF. Full variable domain (rest looked up from reference TRBV9 and TRBJ2-3): DSGVTQTPKHLITATGQRVTLRCSPRSGDLSVYWYQQSLDQGLQFLIQYYNGEERAKGNILERFSAQQFPDLHSELNLSSLELGDSALYFCASSGSPPGLGTDTQYFGPGTRLTVL.

The chain employs TRBV2 and TRBJ2-1; 7 nucleotides match TRBD2. Germline V gene lookup returns CDR1 SNHLY and CDR2 FYNNEI. V gave up 7 bases and J gave up 3 bases; unmatched junction bases: 9. The CDR3 is 15 amino acids. The CDR3 DNA reads TGTGCCAGCATCATGAGCGGGGCGAGCTACAATGAGCAGTTCTTC. Protein product: CASIMSGASYNEQFF.

This clone was observed a single time. The chain has TRBV11-2 and TRBJ2-1, with 8 bases lining up with TRBD1. J lost 5 bases, V lost 4 bases, and 7 bases had no gene match. The length of the CDR3 is 15 residues. The V gene's germline CDR1 is SGHAT and CDR2 FQNNGV. The CDR3 nucleotides are TGTGCCAGCAGCTATTCCGGGACAGGAAACAATGAGCAGTTCTTC. As protein: CASSYSGTGNNEQFF. Complete variable domain (other parts from reference TRBV11-2 and TRBJ2-1): EAGVAQSPRYKIIEKRQSVAFWCNPISGHATLYWYQQILGQGPKLLIQFQNNGVVDDSQLPKDRFSAERLKGVDSTLKIQPAKLEDSAVYLCASSYSGTGNNEQFFGPGTRLTVL.

CDR3 sequence (DNA): TGTGCCTGGAGTCTAAAGGGGGAGACCCAGTACTTC. Protein product: CAWSLKGETQYF. The chain has TRBV30 and TRBJ2-5; weak D call: TRBD1 (5 bases). Trimming took off 2 bases at V and 5 bases at J, with 9 bases between the two ends. The CDR3 loop spans 12 amino acids. Germline values: CDR1 GTSNPN, CDR2 SVGIG (reference sequence). Complete variable domain (other parts from reference TRBV30 and TRBJ2-5): SQTIHQWPATLVQPVGSPLSLECTVEGTSNPNLYWYRQAAGRGLQLLFYSVGIGQISSEVPQNLSASRPQDRQFILSSKKLLLSDSGFYLCAWSLKGETQYFGPGTRLLVL.

The CDR3 protein is CASSHGSLAAPYEQYF. The CDR3, as DNA: TGTGCCAGCAGCCATGGGTCACTAGCGGCCCCCTACGAGCAGTACTTC. The chain recombines TRBV5-6 with TRBJ2-7, with TRBD2 identical over 8 bases. From germline, CDR1 is SGHDT and CDR2 YYEEEE. The V segment lost 4 bases and the J segment 2 bases; nucleotides outside the gene matches: 11. The CDR3 covers 16 residues.

The V and J genes are TRBV28 and TRBJ1-2; D is possibly TRBD1 (5 bases). This CDR3 has 11 amino acids. V lost 4 bases, J lost 6 bases, and 6 bases lay in between. The germline V gene encodes CDR1 MDHEN and CDR2 SYDVKM. The CDR3 loop is CASSSRDGYTF. The CDR3 DNA is TGTGCCAGCAGTTCCAGGGATGGCTACACCTTC.

V gene TRBV19 combines with J gene TRBJ1-5, with 7 bases matching TRBD1. Germline CDR1 and CDR2: LNHDA and SQIVND (reference sequence). V gave up 4 bases and J gave up 5 bases; unmatched junction bases: 2. CDR3 length: 13 residues. The CDR3 DNA is TGTGCCAGTAGTACCGACAGGGATCAGCCCCAGCATTTT. Translated: CASSTDRDQPQHF. The complete variable domain, with remaining parts taken from reference TRBV19 and TRBJ1-5, reads DGGITQSPKYLFRKEGQNVTLSCEQNLNHDAMYWYRQDPGQGLRLIYYSQIVNDFQKGDIAEGYSVSREKKESFPLTVTSAQKNPTAFYLCASSTDRDQPQHFGDGTRLSIL.